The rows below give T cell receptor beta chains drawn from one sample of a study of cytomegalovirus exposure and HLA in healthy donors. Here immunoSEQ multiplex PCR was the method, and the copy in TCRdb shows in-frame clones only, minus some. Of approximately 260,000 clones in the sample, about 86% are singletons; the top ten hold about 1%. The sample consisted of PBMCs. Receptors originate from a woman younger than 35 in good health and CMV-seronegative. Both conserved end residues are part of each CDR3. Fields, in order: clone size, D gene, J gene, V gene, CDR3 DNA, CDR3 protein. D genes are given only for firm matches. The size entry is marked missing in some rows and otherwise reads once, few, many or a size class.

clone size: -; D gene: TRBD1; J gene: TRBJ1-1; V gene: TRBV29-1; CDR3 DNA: TGCAGCGTTGAGCAGGGGGGATACACTGAAGCTTTCTTT; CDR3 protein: CSVEQGGYTEAFF
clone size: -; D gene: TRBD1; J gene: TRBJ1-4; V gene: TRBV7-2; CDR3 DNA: TGTGCCAGCAGCCCCCGGACAGGGGGCGATGAAAAACTGTTTTTT; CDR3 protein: CASSPRTGGDEKLFF
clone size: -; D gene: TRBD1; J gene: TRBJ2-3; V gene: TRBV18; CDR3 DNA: TGTGCCAGCTCACCCGGGACAGGGAGAGCAGATACGCAGTATTTT; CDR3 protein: CASSPGTGRADTQYF
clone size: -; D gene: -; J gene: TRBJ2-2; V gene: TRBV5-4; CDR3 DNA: TGTGCCAGCAGCTCGAGGAGGGGAGGAACCGGGGAGCTGTTTTTT; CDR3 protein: CASSSRRGGTGELFF
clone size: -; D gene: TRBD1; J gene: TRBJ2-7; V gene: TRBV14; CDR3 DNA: TGTGCCAGCAGCGCAGACAGGGGCTTGATCGAGCAGTACTTC; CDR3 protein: CASSADRGLIEQYF
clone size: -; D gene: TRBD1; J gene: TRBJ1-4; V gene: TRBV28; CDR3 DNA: TGTGCCAGCATCTCGTCCGGGACAGGGCATGAAAAACTGTTTTTT; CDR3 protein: CASISSGTGHEKLFF
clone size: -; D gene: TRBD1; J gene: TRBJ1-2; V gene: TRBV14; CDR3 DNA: TGTGCCAGCAGCCATCCCGGGACAGCCAACTATGGCTACACCTTC; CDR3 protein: CASSHPGTANYGYTF
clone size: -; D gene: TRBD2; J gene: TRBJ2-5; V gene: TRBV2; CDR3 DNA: TGTGCCAGCAGCGCAGGACTAGCGGGGGGGACCCAGTACTTC; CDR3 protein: CASSAGLAGGTQYF
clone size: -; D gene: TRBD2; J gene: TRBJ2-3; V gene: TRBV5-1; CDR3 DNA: TGCGCCAGCAGCCCGGGGACTAGCTCCACAGATACGCAGTATTTT; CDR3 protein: CASSPGTSSTDTQYF
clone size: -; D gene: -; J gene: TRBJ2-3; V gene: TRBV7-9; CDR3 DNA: TGTGCCAGCAGCTATACAGGGGATACGCAGTATTTT; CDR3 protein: CASSYTGDTQYF
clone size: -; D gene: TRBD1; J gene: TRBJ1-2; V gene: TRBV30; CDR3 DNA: TGTGCCTGGGGGCTAGGGACAGCTTATGGCTACACCTTC; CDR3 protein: CAWGLGTAYGYTF
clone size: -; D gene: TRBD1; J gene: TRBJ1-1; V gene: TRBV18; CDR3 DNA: TGTGCCAGCTCACGAGGACAGGGGGGCACTGAAGCTTTCTTT; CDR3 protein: CASSRGQGGTEAFF
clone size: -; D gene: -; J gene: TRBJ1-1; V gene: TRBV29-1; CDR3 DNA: TGCAGCGTTGACCGGAGGGGATACACTGAAGCTTTCTTT; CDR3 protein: CSVDRRGYTEAFF
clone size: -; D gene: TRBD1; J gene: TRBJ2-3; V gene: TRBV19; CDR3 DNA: TGTGCCAGTAGTATGAGGCAGGGGGCTAGCACAGATACGCAGTATTTT; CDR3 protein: CASSMRQGASTDTQYF
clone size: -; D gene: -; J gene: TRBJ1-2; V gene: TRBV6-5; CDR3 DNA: TGTGCCAGCAGTTACTCCATACAGGGCACTAACTATGGCTACACCTTC; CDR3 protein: CASSYSIQGTNYGYTF
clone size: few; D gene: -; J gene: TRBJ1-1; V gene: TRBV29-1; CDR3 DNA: TGCAGCGTTGAAATCGGTGGAGCTTTCTTT; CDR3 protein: CSVEIGGAFF
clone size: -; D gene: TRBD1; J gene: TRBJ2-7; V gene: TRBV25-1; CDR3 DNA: TGTGCCAGCAGCGGATTCAGGGGGCGCTACGAGCAGTACTTC; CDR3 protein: CASSGFRGRYEQYF
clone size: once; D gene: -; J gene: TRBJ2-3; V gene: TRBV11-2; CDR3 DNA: TGTGCCAGCAGCCCCTACGGGACAGATACGCAGTATTTT; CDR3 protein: CASSPYGTDTQYF
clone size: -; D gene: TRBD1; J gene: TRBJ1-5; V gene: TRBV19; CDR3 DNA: TGTGCCAGTAGTATAGACAGGGGGCATAATCAGCCCCAGCATTTT; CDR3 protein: CASSIDRGHNQPQHF
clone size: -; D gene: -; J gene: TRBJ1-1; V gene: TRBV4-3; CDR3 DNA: TGCGCCAGCAGCCAAGGCCCCGCCGGGACTGTCCTCATGAACACTGAAGCTTTCTTT; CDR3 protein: CASSQGPAGTVLMNTEAFF
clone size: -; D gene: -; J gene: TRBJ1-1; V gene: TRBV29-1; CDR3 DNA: TGCAGCGTTGAAGATTATGAGTCGTTCGGGGGACGGAACACTGAAGCTTTCTTT; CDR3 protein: CSVEDYESFGGRNTEAFF
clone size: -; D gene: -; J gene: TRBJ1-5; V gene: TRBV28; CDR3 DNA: TGTGCCAGCACTACGCCCCGCCAGCCCCAGCATTTT; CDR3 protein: CASTTPRQPQHF
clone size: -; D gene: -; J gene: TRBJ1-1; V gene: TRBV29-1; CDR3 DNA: TGCAGCGTTATGGTCGGGGGAGGGACTGAAGCTTTCTTT; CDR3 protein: CSVMVGGGTEAFF
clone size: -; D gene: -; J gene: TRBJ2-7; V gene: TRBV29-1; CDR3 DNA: TGCAGCGCCGGGACTGGGTCCTACGAGCAGTACTTC; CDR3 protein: CSAGTGSYEQYF
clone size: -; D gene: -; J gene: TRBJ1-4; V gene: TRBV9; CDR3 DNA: TGTGCCAGCAGCCCCACCGGGGGTCAACTTGGAAAACTGTTTTTT; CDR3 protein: CASSPTGGQLGKLFF
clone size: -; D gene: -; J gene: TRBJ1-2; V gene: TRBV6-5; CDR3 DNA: TGTGCCAGCAGTTACGACAGCTACAACTATGGCTACACCTTC; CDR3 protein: CASSYDSYNYGYTF